This T cell receptor (beta chain) was identified in a study of blood T cell repertoires in COVID-19. Data came from immunoSEQ multiplex PCR; TCRdb stores just in-frame clones and leaves some out. The repertoire consists of 200,000 to 250,000 clones, with 92% occurring once and the leading ten covering 0.82%. Trimming at V came to 3 bases and at J to 5 bases, leaving 13 bases not matched to a gene. The germline V gene encodes CDR1 GTSNPN and CDR2 SVGIG (reference sequence). This CDR3 region has 15 residues. V gene TRBV30 combines with J gene TRBJ2-7; 7 positions agree with TRBD1. This sequence originates from a man aged 60-69 years with COVID-19, enrolled during active disease. Sequencing was carried out using peripheral blood. CDR3 in amino acids: CAWSKGAPAWDEQYF. The CDR3 nucleotides read TGTGCCTGGAGCAAGGGGGCGCCCGCCTGGGACGAGCAGTACTTC.